The 6 T cell receptor beta chains presented below share a single source sample, sequenced in a study of blood T cells in healthy people across ages. A J-beta primer mix and a sample-barcoded 5' primer were used in a second PCR of about 7 to 11 cycles. A single record per CDR3 protein comes from TCRdb applying MiXCR to the 5' RACE reads. The table lists hundreds of thousands of distinct CDR3 sequences, around 50% of them singletons. Material: blood. The receptors were gathered from an elderly woman in good health.

This clonotype was detected many times. The chain uses TRBV4-1 and TRBJ2-7; a possible D gene is TRBD2 (6 bases). The CDR3 is made up of 15 amino acids. Deletions cut 5 bases from V and 4 bases from J, with 18 bases between. Germline CDR1 MGHRA, CDR2 YSYEKL. CDR3 in amino acids: CASSRLGGLLYEQYF. The DNA for the CDR3 is TGCGCCAGCAGCAGGTTGGGGGGTCTGCTGTACGAGCAGTACTTC.

In its sample, this clonotype was seen once. This chain links TRBV29-1 with TRBJ2-5; tentatively, D is TRBD2 (5 bases). Germline CDR1 is SQVTM and CDR2 is ANQGSEA. This CDR3 is built from 15 residues. The V gene lost 0 bases and the J gene lost 2 bases, with 13 bases spanning the gap. The CDR3 sequence is CSVEDNLAAQETQYF. The CDR3 bases are TGCAGCGTTGAAGATAATCTAGCCGCACAAGAGACCCAGTACTTC.

This chain joins TRBV4-2 and TRBJ1-2, with 7 bases fitting TRBD1. After removal of 3 bases from V and 5 bases from J, the junction contained 3 bases not matched to a gene. Germline V lookup: CDR1 LGHNA, CDR2 YNFKEQ. This CDR3 spans 13 amino acids. CDR3 residues: CASSQGQLYGYTF. The CDR3 DNA is TGTGCCAGCAGCCAGGGACAGCTATATGGCTACACCTTC.

This clonotype was counted once. The chain couples TRBV24-1 to TRBJ2-5; TRBD1 matches 7 bases. This CDR3 is 13 amino acids long. Germline CDR1 is KGHDR and CDR2 is SFDVKD. With 12 bases clipped from V and 2 bases from J, the junction kept 8 bases outside the gene matches. Here the CDR3 reads CAASGQPQETQYF. In nucleotides, the CDR3 is TGTGCCGCCTCGGGACAGCCACAAGAGACCCAGTACTTC.

V is TRBV29-1 and J is TRBJ1-1; D might be TRBD1 (5 bases). The CDR3 length is 13 residues. Between the trimmed V and J ends, which lost 4 bases and 0 bases, there was a span of 9 bases. Germline loops: CDR1 SQVTM, CDR2 ANQGSEA. The CDR3 bases are TGCAGCGTTGGACGGACAATGAACACTGAAGCTTTCTTT. It encodes CSVGRTMNTEAFF.

This clonotype was seen at least ten times. V usage is TRBV29-1 and J usage is TRBJ2-1; D call uncertain. CDR1 and CDR2 (germline): SQVTM, ANQGSEA. This CDR3 is built from 10 residues. The V end was cut by 4 bases, the J end by 12 bases, with 10 bases between. CDR3 loop: CSVARIGQFF. The CDR3 bases are TGCAGCGTTGCTAGGATAGGGCAGTTCTTC.